The T cell receptor (beta chain) described here comes from a study of PD-L1 blockade in urothelial cancer. TCRdb keeps only in-frame clones here, not all; method: immunoSEQ multiplex PCR. The data show around 40,000 clones, with around nine tenths seen just once and just under 2% held by the top ten. The CDR3 is 13 amino acids. V dropped 5 bases and J dropped 7 bases, with 11 bases sitting between them. Germline V gene lookup returns CDR1 SGHTA and CDR2 FQGNSA. V and J are TRBV7-2 and TRBJ2-2, with a possible D match to TRBD1 (5 bases). Source: PBMCs, taken around atezolizumab (anti-PD-L1) treatment. The receptor's source is a man aged 55 to 70 with urothelial cancer. The CDR3 protein is CASSLTGRGELFF. The CDR3 DNA reads as TGTGCCAGCAGCCTAACAGGACGCGGGGAGCTGTTTTTT.